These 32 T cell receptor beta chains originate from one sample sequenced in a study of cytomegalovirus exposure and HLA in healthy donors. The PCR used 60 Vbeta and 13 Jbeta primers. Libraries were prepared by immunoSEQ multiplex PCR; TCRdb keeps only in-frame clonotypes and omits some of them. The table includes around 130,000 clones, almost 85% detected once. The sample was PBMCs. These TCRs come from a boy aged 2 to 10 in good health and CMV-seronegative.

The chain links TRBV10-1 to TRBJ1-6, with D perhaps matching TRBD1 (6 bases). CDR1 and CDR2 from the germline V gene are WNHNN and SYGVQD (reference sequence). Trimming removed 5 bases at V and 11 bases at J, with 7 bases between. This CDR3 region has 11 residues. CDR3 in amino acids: CASSPGAPLHF. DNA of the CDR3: TGCGCCAGCAGTCCAGGGGCACCCCTCCACTTT.

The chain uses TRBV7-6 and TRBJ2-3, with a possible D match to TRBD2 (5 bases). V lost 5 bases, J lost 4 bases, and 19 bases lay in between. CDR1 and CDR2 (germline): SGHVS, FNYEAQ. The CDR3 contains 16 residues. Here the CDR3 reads CASSLKYRSSADTQYF. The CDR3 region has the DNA TGTGCCAGCAGCCTCAAATATAGAAGTAGCGCAGATACGCAGTATTTT.

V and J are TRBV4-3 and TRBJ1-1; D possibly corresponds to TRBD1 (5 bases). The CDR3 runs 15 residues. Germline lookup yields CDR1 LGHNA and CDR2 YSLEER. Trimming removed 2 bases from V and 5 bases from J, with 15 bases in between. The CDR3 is CASSQNIGAGTEAFF. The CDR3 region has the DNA TGCGCCAGCAGCCAAAACATAGGGGCAGGAACTGAAGCTTTCTTT.

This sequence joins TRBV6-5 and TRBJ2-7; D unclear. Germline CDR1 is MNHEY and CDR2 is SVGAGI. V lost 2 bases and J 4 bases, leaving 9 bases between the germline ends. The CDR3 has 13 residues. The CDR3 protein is CASSYRSGYEQYV. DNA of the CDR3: TGTGCCAGCAGTTACAGGAGTGGGTACGAGCAGTACGTC.

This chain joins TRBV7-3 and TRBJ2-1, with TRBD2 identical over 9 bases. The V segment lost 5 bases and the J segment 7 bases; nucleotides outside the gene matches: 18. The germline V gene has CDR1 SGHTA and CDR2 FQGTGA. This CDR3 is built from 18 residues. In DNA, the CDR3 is TGTGCCAGCAGCCCTGGGGCTAGCGGGGAGCTTAACCCGAATGAGCAGTTCTTC. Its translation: CASSPGASGELNPNEQFF. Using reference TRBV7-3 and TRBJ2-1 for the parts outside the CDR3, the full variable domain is GAGVSQTPSNKVTEKGKYVELRCDPISGHTALYWYRQSLGQGPEFLIYFQGTGAADDSGLPNDRFFAVRPEGSVSTLKIQRTERGDSAVYLCASSPGASGELNPNEQFFGPGTRLTVL.

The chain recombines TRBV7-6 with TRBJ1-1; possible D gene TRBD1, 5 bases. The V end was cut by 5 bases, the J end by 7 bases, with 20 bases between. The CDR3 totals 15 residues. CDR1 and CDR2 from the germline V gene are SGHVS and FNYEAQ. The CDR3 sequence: CASSPLPGTSDEAFF. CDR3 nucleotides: TGTGCCAGCAGCCCACTTCCCGGGACTTCCGATGAAGCTTTCTTT.

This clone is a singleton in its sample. This chain's CDR3 is CASSQDPFKLWRDEAFF. The CDR3 DNA reads TGCGCCAGCAGCCAAGATCCATTTAAGTTGTGGAGGGATGAAGCTTTCTTT. The chain links TRBV4-1 to TRBJ1-1; D unclear. Deletions cut 0 bases from V and 7 bases from J, with 21 bases between. The CDR3 length is 17 residues. Germline values: CDR1 MGHRA, CDR2 YSYEKL.

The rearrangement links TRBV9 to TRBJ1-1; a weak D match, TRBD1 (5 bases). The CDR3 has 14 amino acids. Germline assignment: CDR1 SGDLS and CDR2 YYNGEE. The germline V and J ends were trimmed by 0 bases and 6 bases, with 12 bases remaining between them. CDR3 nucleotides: TGTGCCAGCAGCGTAGCGCAGGGAGGAGCTGAAGCTTTCTTT. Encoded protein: CASSVAQGGAEAFF. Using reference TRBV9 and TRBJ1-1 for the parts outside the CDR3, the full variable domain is DSGVTQTPKHLITATGQRVTLRCSPRSGDLSVYWYQQSLDQGLQFLIQYYNGEERAKGNILERFSAQQFPDLHSELNLSSLELGDSALYFCASSVAQGGAEAFFGQGTRLTVV.

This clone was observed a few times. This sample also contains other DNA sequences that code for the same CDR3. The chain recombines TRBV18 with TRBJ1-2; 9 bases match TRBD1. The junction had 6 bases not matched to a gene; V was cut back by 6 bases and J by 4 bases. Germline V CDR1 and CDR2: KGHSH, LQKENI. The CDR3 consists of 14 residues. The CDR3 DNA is TGTGCCAGCTCTCCGGGACAGGGAAGCTATGGCTACACCTTC. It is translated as CASSPGQGSYGYTF.

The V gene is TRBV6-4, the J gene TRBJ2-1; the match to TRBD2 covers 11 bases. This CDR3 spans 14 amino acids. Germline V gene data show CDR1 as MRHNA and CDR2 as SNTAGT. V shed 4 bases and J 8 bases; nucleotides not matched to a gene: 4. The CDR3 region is CASSVLAGVHEQFF. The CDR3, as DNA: TGTGCCAGCAGTGTACTAGCGGGAGTTCATGAGCAGTTCTTC.

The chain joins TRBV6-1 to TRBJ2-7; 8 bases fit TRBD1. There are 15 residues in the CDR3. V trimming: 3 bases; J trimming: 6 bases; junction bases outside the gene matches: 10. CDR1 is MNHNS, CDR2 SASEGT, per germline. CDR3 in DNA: TGTGCCAGCAGTGAGGCTGAAGGACAGGGCGGCGAGCAGTACTTC. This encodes CASSEAEGQGGEQYF.

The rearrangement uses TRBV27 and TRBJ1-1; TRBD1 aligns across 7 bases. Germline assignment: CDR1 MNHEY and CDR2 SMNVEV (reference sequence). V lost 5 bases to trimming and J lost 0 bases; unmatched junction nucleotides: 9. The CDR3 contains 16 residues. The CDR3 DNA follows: TGTGCCAGCAGTCCCCGACAGGGAGCCATGAACACTGAAGCTTTCTTT. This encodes CASSPRQGAMNTEAFF.

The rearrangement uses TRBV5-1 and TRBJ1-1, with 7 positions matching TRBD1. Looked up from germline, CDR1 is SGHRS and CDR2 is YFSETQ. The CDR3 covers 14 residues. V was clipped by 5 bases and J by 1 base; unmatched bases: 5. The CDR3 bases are TGCGCCAGCAGGCCGGGGACAGAGAACACTGAAGCTTTCTTT. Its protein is CASRPGTENTEAFF.

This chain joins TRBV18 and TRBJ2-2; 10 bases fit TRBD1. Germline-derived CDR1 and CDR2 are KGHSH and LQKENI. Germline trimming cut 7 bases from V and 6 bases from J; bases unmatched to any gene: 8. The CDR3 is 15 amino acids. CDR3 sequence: CASLRPGQGSGELFF. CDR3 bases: TGTGCCAGCTTACGACCGGGACAGGGGTCCGGGGAGCTGTTTTTT.

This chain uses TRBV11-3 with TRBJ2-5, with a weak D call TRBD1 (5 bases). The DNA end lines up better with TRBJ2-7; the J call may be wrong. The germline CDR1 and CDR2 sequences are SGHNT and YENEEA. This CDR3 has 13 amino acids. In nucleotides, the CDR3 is TGTGCCAGCAGCCCCAGGGTCCCCAACGAGCAGTACTTC. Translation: CASSPRVPNEQYF.

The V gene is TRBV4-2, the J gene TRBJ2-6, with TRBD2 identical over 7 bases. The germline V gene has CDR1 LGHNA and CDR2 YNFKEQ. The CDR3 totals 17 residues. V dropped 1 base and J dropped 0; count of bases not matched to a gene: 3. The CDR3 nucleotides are TGTGCCAGCAGCCAAGTCAGCGGGGCCTCTGGGGCCAACGTCCTGACTTTC. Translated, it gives CASSQVSGASGANVLTF.

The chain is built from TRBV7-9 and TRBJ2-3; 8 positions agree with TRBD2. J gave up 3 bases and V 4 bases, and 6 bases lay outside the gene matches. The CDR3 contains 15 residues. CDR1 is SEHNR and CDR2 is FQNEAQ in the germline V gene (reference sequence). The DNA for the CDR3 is TGTGCCAGCAGCTCAAGCGGGAGTAGTACAGATACGCAGTATTTT. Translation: CASSSSGSSTDTQYF.

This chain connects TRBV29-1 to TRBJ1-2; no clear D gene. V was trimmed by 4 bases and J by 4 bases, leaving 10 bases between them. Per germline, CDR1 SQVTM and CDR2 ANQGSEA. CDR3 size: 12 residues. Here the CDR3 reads CSVVDPVYGYTF. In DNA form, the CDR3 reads TGCAGCGTTGTCGATCCGGTCTATGGCTACACCTTC.

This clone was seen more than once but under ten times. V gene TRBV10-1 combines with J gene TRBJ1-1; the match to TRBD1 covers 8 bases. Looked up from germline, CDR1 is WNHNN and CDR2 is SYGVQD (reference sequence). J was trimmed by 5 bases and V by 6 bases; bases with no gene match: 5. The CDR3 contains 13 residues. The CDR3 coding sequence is TGCGCCAGCAGCCGCACAGGGGGAACTGAAGCTTTCTTT. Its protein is CASSRTGGTEAFF.

The CDR3 protein is CASSWPKSGRLSSTDTQYF. The CDR3 DNA reads as TGCGCCAGCAGCTGGCCGAAAAGCGGTAGACTTTCTAGCACAGATACGCAGTATTTT. The chain links TRBV5-1 to TRBJ2-3, with TRBD2 as a possible D gene (5 bases). Germline values: CDR1 SGHRS, CDR2 YFSETQ. This CDR3 spans 19 amino acids. V lost 3 bases and J 0 bases, leaving 23 bases between the germline ends.

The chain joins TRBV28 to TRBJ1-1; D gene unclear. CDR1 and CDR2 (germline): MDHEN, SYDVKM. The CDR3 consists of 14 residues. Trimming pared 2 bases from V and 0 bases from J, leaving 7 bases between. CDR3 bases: TGTGCCAGCAGTTTAGGCGGTGTGAACACTGAAGCTTTCTTT. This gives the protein CASSLGGVNTEAFF.

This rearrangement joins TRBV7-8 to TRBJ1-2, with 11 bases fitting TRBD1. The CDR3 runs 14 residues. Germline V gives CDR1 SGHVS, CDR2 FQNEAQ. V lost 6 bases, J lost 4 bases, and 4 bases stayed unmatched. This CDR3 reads CASRSGTGGYGYTF. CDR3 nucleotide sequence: TGTGCCAGCAGGTCCGGGACAGGGGGCTATGGCTACACCTTC.

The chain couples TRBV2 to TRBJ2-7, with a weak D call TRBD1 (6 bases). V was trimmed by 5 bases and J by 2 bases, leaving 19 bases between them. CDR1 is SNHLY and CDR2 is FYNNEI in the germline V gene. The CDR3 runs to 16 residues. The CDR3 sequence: CASSLAPSGVPYEQYF. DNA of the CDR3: TGTGCCAGCAGTCTGGCCCCTTCAGGGGTCCCCTACGAGCAGTACTTC.

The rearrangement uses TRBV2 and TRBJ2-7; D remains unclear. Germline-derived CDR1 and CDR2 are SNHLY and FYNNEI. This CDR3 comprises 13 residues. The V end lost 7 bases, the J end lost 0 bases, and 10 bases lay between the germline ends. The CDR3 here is CASTLLSSYEQYV. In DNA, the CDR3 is TGTGCCAGCACCCTTCTTAGCTCCTACGAGCAGTACGTC.

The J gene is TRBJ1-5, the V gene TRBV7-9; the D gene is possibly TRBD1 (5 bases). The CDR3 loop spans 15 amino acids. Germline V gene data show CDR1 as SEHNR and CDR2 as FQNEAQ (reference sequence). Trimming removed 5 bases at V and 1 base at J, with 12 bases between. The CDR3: CASSPSTASNQPQHF. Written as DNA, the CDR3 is TGTGCCAGCAGCCCATCGACAGCGAGCAATCAGCCCCAGCATTTT.

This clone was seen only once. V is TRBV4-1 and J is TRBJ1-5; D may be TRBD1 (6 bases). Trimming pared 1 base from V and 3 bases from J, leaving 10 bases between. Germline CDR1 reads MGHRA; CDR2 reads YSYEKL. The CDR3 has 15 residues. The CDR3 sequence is CASSQADSPNQPQHF. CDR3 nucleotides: TGCGCCAGCAGCCAAGCGGACAGTCCCAATCAGCCCCAGCATTTT.

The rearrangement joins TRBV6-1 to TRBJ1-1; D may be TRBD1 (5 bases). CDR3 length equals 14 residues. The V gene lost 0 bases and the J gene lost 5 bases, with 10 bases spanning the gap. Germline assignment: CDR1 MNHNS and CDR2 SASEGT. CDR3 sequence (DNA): TGTGCCAGCAGTGAAGCAGGGGTTGGAACTGAAGCTTTCTTT. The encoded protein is CASSEAGVGTEAFF.

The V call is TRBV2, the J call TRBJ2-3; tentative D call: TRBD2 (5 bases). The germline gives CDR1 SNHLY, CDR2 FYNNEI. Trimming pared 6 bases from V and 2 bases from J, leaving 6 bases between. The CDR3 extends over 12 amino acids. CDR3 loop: CASRADTDTQYF. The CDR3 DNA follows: TGTGCCAGCAGAGCGGACACAGATACGCAGTATTTT.

CDR3 nucleotide sequence: TGTGCCAGCAGCTTACAGGACATCTTCTACGAGCAGTACTTC. It specifies CASSLQDIFYEQYF. J is TRBJ2-7 and V is TRBV7-9; D may be TRBD1 (5 bases). Trimming left V 2 bases short and J 3 bases short, with 11 bases between. The V gene's germline CDR1 is SEHNR and CDR2 FQNEAQ (reference sequence). The CDR3 is 14 amino acids.

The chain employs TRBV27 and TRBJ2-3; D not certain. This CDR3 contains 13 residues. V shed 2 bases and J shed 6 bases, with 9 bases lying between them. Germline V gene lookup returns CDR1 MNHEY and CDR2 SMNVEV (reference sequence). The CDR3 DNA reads TGTGCCAGCAGTTTAGAGACTGGGGATACGCAGTATTTT. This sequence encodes CASSLETGDTQYF.

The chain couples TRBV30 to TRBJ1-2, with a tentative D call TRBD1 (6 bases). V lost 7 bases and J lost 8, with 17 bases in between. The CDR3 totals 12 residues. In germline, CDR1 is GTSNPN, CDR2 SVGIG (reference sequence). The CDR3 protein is CALDRWVFGYTF. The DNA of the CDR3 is TGTGCCTTGGACAGATGGGTCTTCGGCTACACCTTC.

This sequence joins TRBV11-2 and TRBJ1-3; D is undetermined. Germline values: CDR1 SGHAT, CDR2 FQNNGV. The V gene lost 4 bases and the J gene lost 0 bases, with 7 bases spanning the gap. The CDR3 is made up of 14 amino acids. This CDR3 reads CASSSESSGNTIYF. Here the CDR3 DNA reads TGTGCCAGCAGCTCCGAGAGCTCTGGAAACACCATATATTTT.